This TCR beta chain was obtained from a study of beta chain features in type 1 diabetes. Overall study: Examination spanned 90 million to 140 million sorted cells from all samples. Study-wide findings and caveats: Type 1 diabetes patients had fewer VDJ junction insertions and more deletions.

Blood was drawn once from each donor into heparinised tubes. The draws averaged about 110 mL. With respect to this clone: The antigen is not known.

Every isolated RNA sample was fully reverse transcribed, so sequencing captured expressed TCRB transcripts. Sequencing used immunoSEQ multiplex PCR; TCRdb keeps in-frame clones, though not all of them. The table includes about 180,000 clones, around an eighth detected once. Between the trimmed V and J ends, which lost 3 bases and 4 bases, there was a span of 15 bases. CDR1 is KGHSH and CDR2 is LQKENI in the germline V gene. This CDR3 region has 15 residues. The V and J genes are TRBV18 and TRBJ1-1; D not resolved. What was sequenced was central memory CD4+ T cells from blood. The receptor comes from a woman between 18 and 29 years old in good health. CDR3 coding DNA: TGTGCCAGCTCACCGAGGCAGGAGGCGGGCACTGAAGCTTTCTTT. Its protein product is CASSPRQEAGTEAFF.